This TCR beta chain emerged from a study of cytomegalovirus exposure and HLA in healthy donors. The PCR used 60 Vbeta and 13 Jbeta primers. Profiling relied on immunoSEQ multiplex PCR, and the TCRdb table lists in-frame clones only, not all of them. Of about 160,000 clones in the sample, about 77% are singletons; the top ten hold about 1.3%. For this clone: Its antigen is not known.

Regarding the study as a whole: Over 15,000 TCR beta sequences were associated with HLA alleles at 0.05 false discovery rate in a later analysis. With further analysis later on, most CMV-associated TCR beta chains appeared HLA-restricted.

The TCR sequence derives from a man aged 30-40 years in good health and CMV-seronegative. Sequencing was carried out using PBMCs.

Here the CDR3 reads CASSTQGTSGYFNEQFF. The CDR3 nucleotides are TGTGCCAGTAGTACCCAAGGGACTAGCGGGTATTTCAATGAGCAGTTCTTC. The chain couples TRBV19 to TRBJ2-1, with 12 bases that match TRBD2. The CDR3 sequence is 17 residues long. The germline CDR1 and CDR2 sequences are LNHDA and SQIVND (reference sequence). With 4 bases clipped from V and 6 bases from J, the junction kept 10 bases outside the gene matches.